The TCR beta chain described here comes from a study of blood T cell repertoires in COVID-19. Across the study: The origin of the acute and convalescent COVID-19 samples was the United States, Italy and Spain. Sample material is recorded as cDNA or gDNA derived from T cells, B-cell-depleted T cells, or PBMCs.

Clones were read by immunoSEQ multiplex PCR, and TCRdb kept only the in-frame ones, dropping some. The sample consists of about 480,000 clones, nearly 90% of them appearing once. Notes on this clone: Other DNA sequences within the sample encode an identical CDR3.

V lost 4 bases, J lost 4 bases, and 3 bases stayed unmatched. Germline CDR1 reads SGHDN; CDR2 reads FVKESK. The CDR3 spans 13 residues. This chain uses TRBV14 with TRBJ1-2; 7 bases align to TRBD1. The sequence came from a woman under 30 with acute COVID-19. The sequencing input was PBMCs or T cells enriched from blood (not recorded which). CDR3 nucleotide sequence: TGTGCCAGCAGCCCGGGACAGTCCTATGGCTACACCTTC. This encodes CASSPGQSYGYTF.